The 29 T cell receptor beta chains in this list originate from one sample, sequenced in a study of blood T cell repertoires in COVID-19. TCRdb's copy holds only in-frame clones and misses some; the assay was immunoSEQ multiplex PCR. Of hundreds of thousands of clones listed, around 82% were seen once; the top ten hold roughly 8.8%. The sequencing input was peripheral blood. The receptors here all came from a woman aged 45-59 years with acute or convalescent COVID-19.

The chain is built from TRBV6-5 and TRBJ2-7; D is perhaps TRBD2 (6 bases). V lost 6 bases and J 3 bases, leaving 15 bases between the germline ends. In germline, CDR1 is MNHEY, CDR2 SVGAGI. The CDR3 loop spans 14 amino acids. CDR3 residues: CASSAGLENYEQYF. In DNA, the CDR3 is TGTGCCAGCAGCGCGGGACTGGAGAACTACGAGCAGTACTTC.

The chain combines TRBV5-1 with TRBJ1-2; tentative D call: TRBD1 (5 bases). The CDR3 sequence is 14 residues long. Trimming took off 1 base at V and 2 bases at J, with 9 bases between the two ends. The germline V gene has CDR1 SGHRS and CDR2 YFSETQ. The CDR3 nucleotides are TGCGCCAGCAGCTTGCTGGGGCTAAACTATGGCTACACCTTC. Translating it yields CASSLLGLNYGYTF.

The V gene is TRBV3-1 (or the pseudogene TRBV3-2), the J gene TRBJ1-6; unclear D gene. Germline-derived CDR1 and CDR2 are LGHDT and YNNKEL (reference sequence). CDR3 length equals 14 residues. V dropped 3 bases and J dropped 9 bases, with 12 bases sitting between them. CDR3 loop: CASSHPQTGSPLHF. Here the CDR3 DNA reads TGTGCCAGCAGCCACCCCCAGACGGGTTCACCCCTCCACTTT.

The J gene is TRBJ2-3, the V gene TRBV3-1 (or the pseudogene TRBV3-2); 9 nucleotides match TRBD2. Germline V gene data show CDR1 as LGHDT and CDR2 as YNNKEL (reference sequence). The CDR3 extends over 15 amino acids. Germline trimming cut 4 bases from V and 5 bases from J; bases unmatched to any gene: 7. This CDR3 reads CASSPQTSGRDTQYF. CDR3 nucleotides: TGTGCCAGCAGCCCCCAGACTAGCGGACGAGATACGCAGTATTTT.

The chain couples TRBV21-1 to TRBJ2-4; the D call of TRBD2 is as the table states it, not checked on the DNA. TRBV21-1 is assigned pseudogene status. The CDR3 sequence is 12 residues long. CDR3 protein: CASSCPGNIQYF. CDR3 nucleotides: TGTGCCAGCTCCTGTCCCGGAAACATTCAGTACTTC.

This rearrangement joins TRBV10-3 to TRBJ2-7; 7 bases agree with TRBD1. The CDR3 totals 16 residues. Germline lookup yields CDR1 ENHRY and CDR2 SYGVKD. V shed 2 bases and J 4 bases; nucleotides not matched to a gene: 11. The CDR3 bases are TGTGCCATCAGTGAGGACACATTGGGGACAGCATACGAGCAGTACTTC. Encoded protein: CAISEDTLGTAYEQYF.

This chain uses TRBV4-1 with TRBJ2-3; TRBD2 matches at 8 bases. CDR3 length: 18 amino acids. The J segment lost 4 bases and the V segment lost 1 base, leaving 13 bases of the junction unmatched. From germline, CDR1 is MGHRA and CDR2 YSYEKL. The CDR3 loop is CASSQGERGAGVSDTQYF. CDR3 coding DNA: TGCGCCAGCAGCCAAGGGGAACGGGGAGCGGGAGTATCAGATACGCAGTATTTT.

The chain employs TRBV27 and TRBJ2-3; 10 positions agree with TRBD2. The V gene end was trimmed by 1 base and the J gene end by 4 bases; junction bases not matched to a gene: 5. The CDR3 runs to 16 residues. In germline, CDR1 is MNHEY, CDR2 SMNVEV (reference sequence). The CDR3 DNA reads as TGTGCCAGCAGTTTATTAGGCCTAGCGGGGGCAGATACGCAGTATTTT. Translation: CASSLLGLAGADTQYF.

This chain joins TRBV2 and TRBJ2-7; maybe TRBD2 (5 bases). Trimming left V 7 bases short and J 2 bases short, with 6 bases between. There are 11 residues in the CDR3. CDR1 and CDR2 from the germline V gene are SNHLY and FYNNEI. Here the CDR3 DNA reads TGTGCCAGCACCGGGACCTACGAGCAGTACTTC. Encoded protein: CASTGTYEQYF.

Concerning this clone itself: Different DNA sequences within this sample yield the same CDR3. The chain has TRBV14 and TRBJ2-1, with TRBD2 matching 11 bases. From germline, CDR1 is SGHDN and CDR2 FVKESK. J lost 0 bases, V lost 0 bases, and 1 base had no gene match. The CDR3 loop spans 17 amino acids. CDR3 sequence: CASSQDGTSGSYNEQFF. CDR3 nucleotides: TGTGCCAGCAGCCAAGATGGGACTAGCGGCTCCTACAATGAGCAGTTCTTC.

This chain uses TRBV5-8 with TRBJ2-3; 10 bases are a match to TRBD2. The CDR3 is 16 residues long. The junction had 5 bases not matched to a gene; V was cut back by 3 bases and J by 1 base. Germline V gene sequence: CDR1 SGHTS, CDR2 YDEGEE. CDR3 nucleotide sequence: TGTGCCAGCAGCTCCCGGACTAGCGGACGCACAGATACGCAGTATTTT. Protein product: CASSSRTSGRTDTQYF.

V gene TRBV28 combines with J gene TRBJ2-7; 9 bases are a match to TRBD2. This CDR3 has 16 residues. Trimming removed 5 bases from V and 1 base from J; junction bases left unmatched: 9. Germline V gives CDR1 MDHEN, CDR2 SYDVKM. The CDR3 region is CASSRGGGRASYEQYF. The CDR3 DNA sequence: TGTGCCAGCAGTCGCGGAGGCGGGAGGGCTTCCTACGAGCAGTACTTC.

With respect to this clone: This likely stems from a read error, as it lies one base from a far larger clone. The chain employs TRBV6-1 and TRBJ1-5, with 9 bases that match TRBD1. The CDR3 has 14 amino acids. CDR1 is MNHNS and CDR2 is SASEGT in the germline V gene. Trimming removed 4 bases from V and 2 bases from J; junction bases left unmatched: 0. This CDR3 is CASSGTGGNQPQHF. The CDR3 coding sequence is TGTGCCAGCAGTGGGACAGGGGGCAATCAGCCCCAGCATTTT.

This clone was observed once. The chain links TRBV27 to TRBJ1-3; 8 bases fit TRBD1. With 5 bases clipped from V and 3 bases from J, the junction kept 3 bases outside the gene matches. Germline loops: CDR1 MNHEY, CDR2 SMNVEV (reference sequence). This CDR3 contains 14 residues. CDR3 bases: TGTGCCAGCAGTCGGGGGACAGGTGGAAACACCATATATTTT. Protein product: CASSRGTGGNTIYF.

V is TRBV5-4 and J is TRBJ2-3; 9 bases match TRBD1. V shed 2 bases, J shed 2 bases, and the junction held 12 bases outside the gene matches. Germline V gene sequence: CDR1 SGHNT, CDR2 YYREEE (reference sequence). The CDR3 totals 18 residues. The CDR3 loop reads CASSFIFWTGANTDTQYF. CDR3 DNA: TGTGCCAGCAGCTTTATTTTTTGGACAGGGGCCAACACAGATACGCAGTATTTT.

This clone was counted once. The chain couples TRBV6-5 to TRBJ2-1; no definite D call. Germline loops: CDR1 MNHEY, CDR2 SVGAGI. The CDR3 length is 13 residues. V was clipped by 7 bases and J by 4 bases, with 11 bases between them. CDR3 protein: CASTRPQYNEQFF. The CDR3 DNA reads TGTGCCAGCACCAGGCCCCAATACAATGAGCAGTTCTTC.

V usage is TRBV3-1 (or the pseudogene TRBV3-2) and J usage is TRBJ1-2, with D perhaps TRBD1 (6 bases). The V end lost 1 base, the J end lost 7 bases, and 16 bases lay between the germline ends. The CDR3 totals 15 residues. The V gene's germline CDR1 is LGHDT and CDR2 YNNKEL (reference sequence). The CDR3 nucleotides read TGTGCCAGCAGCCAAGTACAGGGAAAAGTAGGTGGCTACACCTTC. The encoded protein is CASSQVQGKVGGYTF.

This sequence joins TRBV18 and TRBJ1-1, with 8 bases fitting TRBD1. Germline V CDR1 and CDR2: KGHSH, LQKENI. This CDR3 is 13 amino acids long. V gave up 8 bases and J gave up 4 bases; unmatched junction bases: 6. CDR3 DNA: TGTGCCAGCCGACGAGGACAGGGCACTGAAGCTTTCTTT. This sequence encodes CASRRGQGTEAFF.

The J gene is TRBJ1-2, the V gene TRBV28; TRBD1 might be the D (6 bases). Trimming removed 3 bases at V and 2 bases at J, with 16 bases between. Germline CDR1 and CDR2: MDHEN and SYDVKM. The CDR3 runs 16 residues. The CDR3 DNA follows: TGTGCCAGCAGTTTCTTCGCGGACAGAAGAAACTATGGCTACACCTTC. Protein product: CASSFFADRRNYGYTF.

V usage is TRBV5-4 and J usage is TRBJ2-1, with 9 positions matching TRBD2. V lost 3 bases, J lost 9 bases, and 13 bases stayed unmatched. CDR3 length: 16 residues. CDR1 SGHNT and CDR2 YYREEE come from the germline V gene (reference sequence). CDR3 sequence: CASSSMMAGGPGEQFF. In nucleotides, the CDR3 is TGTGCCAGCAGCTCAATGATGGCGGGAGGGCCGGGTGAGCAGTTCTTC.

CDR3 bases: TGTGCCAGCAGCCAAGATCACCCGGGAGACACCATATATTTT. Translating it yields CASSQDHPGDTIYF. This rearrangement joins TRBV3-1 (or the pseudogene TRBV3-2) to TRBJ1-3; D ambiguous. Trimming left V 0 bases short and J 8 bases short, with 11 bases between. Germline V gives CDR1 LGHDT, CDR2 YNNKEL (reference sequence). The CDR3 totals 14 residues.

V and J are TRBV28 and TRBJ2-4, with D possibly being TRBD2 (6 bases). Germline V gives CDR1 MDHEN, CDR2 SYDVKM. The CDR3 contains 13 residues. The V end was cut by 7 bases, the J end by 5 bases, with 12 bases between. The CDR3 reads CASMEGAQNIQYF. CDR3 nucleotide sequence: TGTGCCAGCATGGAGGGTGCCCAAAACATTCAGTACTTC.

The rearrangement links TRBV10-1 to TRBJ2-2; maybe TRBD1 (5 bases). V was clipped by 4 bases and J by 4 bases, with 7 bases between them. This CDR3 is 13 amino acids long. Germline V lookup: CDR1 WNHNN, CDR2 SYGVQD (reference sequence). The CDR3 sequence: CASSGQSTGELFF. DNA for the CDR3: TGCGCCAGCAGTGGACAGTCCACCGGGGAGCTGTTTTTT.

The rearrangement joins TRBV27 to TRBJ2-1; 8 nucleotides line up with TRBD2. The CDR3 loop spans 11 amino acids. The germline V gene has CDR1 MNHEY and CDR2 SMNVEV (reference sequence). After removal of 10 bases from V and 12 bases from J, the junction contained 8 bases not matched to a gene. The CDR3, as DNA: TGTGCCACGGGAGGGGGGGGGAGGCAGTTCTTC. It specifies CATGGGGRQFF.

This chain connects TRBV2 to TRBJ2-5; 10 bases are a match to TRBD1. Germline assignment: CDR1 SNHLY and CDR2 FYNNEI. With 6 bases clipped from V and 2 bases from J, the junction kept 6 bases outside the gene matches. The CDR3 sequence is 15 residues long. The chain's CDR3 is CASSPPGQGQETQYF. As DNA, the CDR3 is TGTGCCAGCAGCCCCCCGGGACAGGGGCAAGAGACCCAGTACTTC.

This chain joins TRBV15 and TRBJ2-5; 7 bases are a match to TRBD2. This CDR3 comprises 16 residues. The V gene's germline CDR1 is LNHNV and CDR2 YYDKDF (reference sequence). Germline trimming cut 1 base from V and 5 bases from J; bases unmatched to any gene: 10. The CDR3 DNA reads TGTGCCACCAGCAGAGGCCTTGGCGGGCGGGGGGAGACCCAGTACTTC. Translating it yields CATSRGLGGRGETQYF. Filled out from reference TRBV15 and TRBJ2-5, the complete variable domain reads DAMVIQNPRYQVTQFGKPVTLSCSQTLNHNVMYWYQQKSSQAPKLLFHYYDKDFNNEADTPDNFQSRRPNTSFCFLDIRSPGLGDTAMYLCATSRGLGGRGETQYFGPGTRLLVL.

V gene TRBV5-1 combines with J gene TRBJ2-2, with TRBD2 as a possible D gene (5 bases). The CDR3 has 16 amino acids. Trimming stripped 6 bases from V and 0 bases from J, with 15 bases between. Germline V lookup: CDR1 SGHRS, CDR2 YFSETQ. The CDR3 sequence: CASTLTAAANTGELFF. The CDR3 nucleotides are TGCGCCAGCACCCTCACAGCGGCCGCGAACACCGGGGAGCTGTTTTTT.

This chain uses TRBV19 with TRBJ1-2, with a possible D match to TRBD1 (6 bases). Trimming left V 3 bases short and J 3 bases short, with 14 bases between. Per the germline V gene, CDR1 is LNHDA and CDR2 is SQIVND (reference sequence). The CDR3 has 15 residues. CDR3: CASSMGDTGYYGYTF. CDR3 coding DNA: TGTGCCAGTAGTATGGGGGACACGGGCTACTATGGCTACACCTTC.

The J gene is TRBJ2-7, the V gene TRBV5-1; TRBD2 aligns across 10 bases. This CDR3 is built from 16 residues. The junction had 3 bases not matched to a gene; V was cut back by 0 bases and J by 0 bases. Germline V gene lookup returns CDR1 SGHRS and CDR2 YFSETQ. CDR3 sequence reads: CASSLGTSGLSYEQYF. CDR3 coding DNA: TGCGCCAGCAGCTTGGGGACTAGCGGACTCTCCTACGAGCAGTACTTC.